The 9 T cell receptor beta chains below were found in one sample sequenced in a study of early T cells in non-severe SARS-CoV-2 infection. TCRdb called the 5' RACE reads again in MiXCR, with one record for every CDR3 protein. The table records about 82,000 distinct CDR3 sequences, roughly 13% of them present only once. The sequenced sample consisted of whole blood. Receptors were obtained from an adult who was a healthcare worker with PCR-confirmed SARS-CoV-2 infection or an uninfected control (not recorded which).

This clonotype has ten or more counts. The rearrangement uses TRBV5-1 and TRBJ1-1; D gene unclear. Germline-derived CDR1 and CDR2 are SGHRS and YFSETQ. This CDR3 contains 14 residues. Trimming took 7 bases from V and 1 from J, leaving 14 bases between them. CDR3 sequence (DNA): TGCGCCAGCCGGGAGGGTTCGACGAACACTGAAGCTTTCTTT. Translating gives CASREGSTNTEAFF.

The rearrangement joins TRBV2 to TRBJ2-1; 7 nucleotides match TRBD2. V lost 6 bases and J lost 2; bases outside the gene matches: 7. Germline V gives CDR1 SNHLY, CDR2 FYNNEI. The CDR3 is 15 residues long. The CDR3: CASSPPSGTYNEQFF. The CDR3 region has the DNA TGTGCCAGCAGCCCCCCTAGCGGCACCTACAATGAGCAGTTCTTC.

This clonotype showed up just a few times. The CDR3 spells CASSRPGTSQFF. The CDR3 bases are TGTGCCAGCAGCCGTCCCGGAACTAGCCAGTTCTTC. The chain employs TRBV7-9 and TRBJ2-1, with D maybe TRBD2 (6 bases). V was cut by 5 bases and J by 13 bases, with 15 bases left in between. Germline values: CDR1 SEHNR, CDR2 FQNEAQ (reference sequence). This CDR3 region has 12 residues.

This chain joins TRBV28 and TRBJ2-7; D not resolved. Per the germline V gene, CDR1 is MDHEN and CDR2 is SYDVKM. Trimming cost V 3 bases and J 6 bases, with 12 bases left between them. The CDR3 has 13 residues. The DNA of the CDR3 is TGTGCCAGCAGTTTTGGGCTTCCCCCCGAGCAGTACTTC. It yields the protein CASSFGLPPEQYF.

This clonotype came up many times. The V call is TRBV29-1, the J call TRBJ1-5; TRBD1 might be the D (5 bases). In germline, CDR1 is SQVTM, CDR2 ANQGSEA. The germline V and J ends were trimmed by 7 bases and 4 bases, with 35 bases remaining between them. The CDR3 is 20 amino acids. The CDR3 coding sequence is TGCAGCGACTCCGAAGGTATTGATGTCAGTCGGCGGGCAGGGAATCAGCCCCAGCATTTT. Amino acid sequence: CSDSEGIDVSRRAGNQPQHF.

Regarding this clonotype: Since a much larger clone is just one base distant, this may be a read error. This chain links TRBV6-2 or TRBV6-3 with TRBJ1-2, with 10 positions matching TRBD1. Germline trimming cut 2 bases from V and 3 bases from J; bases unmatched to any gene: 3. The CDR3 consists of 15 residues. CDR1 is MNHEY, CDR2 SVGEGT, per germline. DNA for the CDR3: TGTGCCAGCAGTTACGTGACAGGGGGCGACTATGGCTACACCTTC. This gives the protein CASSYVTGGDYGYTF.

The gene calls are TRBV6-5 and TRBJ2-1, with D perhaps TRBD1 (6 bases). Germline V gives CDR1 MNHEY, CDR2 SVGAGI. The CDR3 is made up of 16 amino acids. Trimming took off 5 bases at V and 5 bases at J, with 19 bases between the two ends. The CDR3 coding sequence is TGTGCCAGCAGTCAATTCCCCAGGGGTCCCCACAATGAGCAGTTCTTC. It is translated as CASSQFPRGPHNEQFF.

Many counts were recorded for this clonotype. V and J are TRBV7-9 and TRBJ1-1; 7 bases agree with TRBD1. The ends lost 5 bases at V and 1 base at J; junction bases unmatched: 10. This CDR3 spans 16 amino acids. Germline V gene lookup returns CDR1 SEHNR and CDR2 FQNEAQ (reference sequence). CDR3 loop: CASSPIRRTGNTEAFF. The DNA of the CDR3 is TGTGCCAGCAGCCCCATCAGGCGGACAGGGAACACTGAAGCTTTCTTT.

This clonotype was found many times. The chain employs TRBV2 and TRBJ2-3, with D perhaps matching TRBD2 (6 bases). This CDR3 has 12 residues. Germline CDR1 reads SNHLY; CDR2 reads FYNNEI. Trimming removed 8 bases from V and 3 bases from J, with 9 bases in between. The CDR3 DNA follows: TGTGCCAGCCGGAGGGAGACAGATACGCAGTATTTT. It translates to CASRRETDTQYF. Combining the CDR3 with reference TRBV2 and TRBJ2-3 gives the whole variable domain EPEVTQTPSHQVTQMGQEVILRCVPISNHLYFYWYRQILGQKVEFLVSFYNNEISEKSEIFDDQFSVERPDGSNFTLKIRSTKLEDSAMYFCASRRETDTQYFGPGTRLTVL.